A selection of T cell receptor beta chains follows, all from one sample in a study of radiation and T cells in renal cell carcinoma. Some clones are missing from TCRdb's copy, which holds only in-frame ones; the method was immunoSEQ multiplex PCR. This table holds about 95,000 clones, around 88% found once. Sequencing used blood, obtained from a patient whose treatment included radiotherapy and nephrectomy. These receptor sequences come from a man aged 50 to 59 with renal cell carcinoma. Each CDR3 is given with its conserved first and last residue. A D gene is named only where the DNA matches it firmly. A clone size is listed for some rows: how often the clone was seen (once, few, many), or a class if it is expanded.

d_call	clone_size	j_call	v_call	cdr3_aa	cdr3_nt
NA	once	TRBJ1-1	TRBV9	CASSVGPAIQVNTEAFF	TGTGCCAGCAGCGTCGGCCCCGCTATACAGGTCAACACTGAAGCTTTCTTT
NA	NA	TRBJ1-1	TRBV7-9	CASSLVGRYTEAFF	TGTGCCAGCAGCTTAGTAGGACGGTACACTGAAGCTTTCTTT
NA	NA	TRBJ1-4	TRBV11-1	CASSDRSREVEKLFF	TGTGCCAGCAGCGACAGGTCGCGGGAAGTTGAAAAACTGTTTTTT
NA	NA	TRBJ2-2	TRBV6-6	CAIRRGQNTGELFF	TGTGCCATCAGGAGGGGTCAAAACACCGGGGAGCTGTTTTTT
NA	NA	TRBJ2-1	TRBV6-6	CASSYGTTYNEQFF	TGTGCCAGCAGTTACGGGACCACCTACAATGAGCAGTTCTTC
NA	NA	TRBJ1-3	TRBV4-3	CASSQHFGDSGNTIYF	TGCGCCAGCAGCCAACACTTCGGGGACTCTGGAAACACCATATATTTT
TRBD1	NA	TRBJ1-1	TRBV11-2	CASSLARQGANTEAFF	TGTGCCAGCAGCTTAGCTCGACAGGGGGCGAACACTGAAGCTTTCTTT
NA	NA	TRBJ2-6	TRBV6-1	CASSDQVSGANVLTF	TGTGCCAGCAGTGACCAGGTCTCTGGGGCCAACGTCCTGACTTTC
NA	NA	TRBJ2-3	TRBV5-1	CASSLAGSTDTQYF	TGCGCCAGCAGCTTGGCGGGGAGTACAGATACGCAGTATTTT
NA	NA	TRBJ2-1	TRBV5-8	CASSLEPSYNEQFF	TGTGCCAGCAGCTTGGAACCCTCCTACAATGAGCAGTTCTTC
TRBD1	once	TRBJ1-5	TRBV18	CASSTGTNQPQHF	TGTGCCAGCTCGACAGGGACCAATCAGCCCCAGCATTTT
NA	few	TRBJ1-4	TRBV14	CASSQGREKLFF	TGTGCCAGCAGCCAAGGAAGGGAAAAACTGTTTTTT
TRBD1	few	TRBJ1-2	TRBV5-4	CASSPTGTGIYGYTF	TGTGCCAGCAGCCCGACCGGGACAGGGATCTATGGCTACACCTTC
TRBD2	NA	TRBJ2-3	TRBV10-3	CAISKASGSDRDTQYF	TGTGCCATCAGTAAAGCTAGCGGGAGCGATAGGGATACGCAGTATTTT
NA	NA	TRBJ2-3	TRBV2	CASSERRFTDTQYF	TGTGCCAGCAGTGAAAGGCGGTTTACAGATACGCAGTATTTT
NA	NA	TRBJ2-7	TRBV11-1	CASSRTAYEQYF	TGTGCCAGCAGCAGGACAGCCTACGAGCAGTACTTC
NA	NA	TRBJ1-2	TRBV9	CASSVSMFDYGYTF	TGTGCCAGCAGCGTATCGATGTTTGACTATGGCTACACCTTC
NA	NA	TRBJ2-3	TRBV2	CASIGENDTQYF	TGTGCCAGCATCGGAGAAAACGATACGCAGTATTTT
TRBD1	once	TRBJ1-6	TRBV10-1	CASTRQGPPCYNSPLHF	TGCGCCAGCACAAGACAGGGGCCCCCATGCTATAATTCACCCCTCCACTTT
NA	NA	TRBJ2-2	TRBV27	CASSLSSGVLLSGELFF	TGTGCCAGCAGTTTATCATCAGGGGTCTTATTGTCCGGGGAGCTGTTTTTT
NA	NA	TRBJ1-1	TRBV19	CASSIGPLRNTEAFF	TGTGCCAGTAGTATAGGGCCGCTAAGGAACACTGAAGCTTTCTTT
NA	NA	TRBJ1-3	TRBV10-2	CASSESGAAGNTIYF	TGCGCCAGCAGTGAGTCGGGAGCGGCGGGAAACACCATATATTTT